These 22 T cell receptor beta chains came from one sample sequenced in a study of untreated major depressive disorder. These receptors have no known antigen. Measured with immunoSEQ multiplex PCR; TCRdb has only the in-frame clones, and not every one. In the table there are about 25,000 clones, roughly nine tenths of which are singletons. Study observations and caveats: TRBV05-01 (Vbeta 5.1) usage was higher in CD4+ T cells of depressed patients than controls.

Sequenced input: CD4+ T cells from PBMCs. These receptors came from a woman aged 25 to 45 with major depressive disorder.

This rearrangement joins TRBV18 to TRBJ1-3; 10 bases line up with TRBD1. V shed 3 bases and J 4 bases; nucleotides not matched to a gene: 3. The CDR3 covers 15 residues. Germline CDR1 reads KGHSH; CDR2 reads LQKENI. CDR3 loop: CASSPGQGYGNTIYF. The DNA of the CDR3 is TGTGCCAGCTCACCGGGACAGGGGTACGGAAACACCATATATTTT.

V is TRBV2 and J is TRBJ2-5; tentative D call: TRBD1 (5 bases). The CDR3 runs to 13 residues. V lost 4 bases and J lost 9, with 15 bases in between. Germline CDR1 SNHLY, CDR2 FYNNEI. The CDR3 reads CASSGAYQGAQYF. In nucleotides, the CDR3 is TGTGCCAGCAGTGGAGCCTACCAAGGGGCCCAGTACTTC.

The gene calls are TRBV11-3 and TRBJ2-1; 9 bases are shared with TRBD2. The CDR3 totals 15 residues. Germline assignment: CDR1 SGHNT and CDR2 YENEEA. V was pared by 5 bases and J by 6 bases, with 8 bases of the junction left unmatched. Here the CDR3 reads CASSPGVAGANEQFF. In nucleotides, the CDR3 is TGTGCCAGCAGCCCCGGGGTAGCGGGGGCCAATGAGCAGTTCTTC.

The chain has TRBV7-6 and TRBJ2-5; TRBD1 aligns across 7 bases. Losses at the gene ends were 5 bases for V and 2 bases for J; bases not matched to a gene: 5. Germline-derived CDR1 and CDR2 are SGHVS and FNYEAQ. CDR3 length equals 14 residues. The CDR3 DNA reads TGTGCCAGCAGCCAATGGGACAGACAAGAGACCCAGTACTTC. Its protein is CASSQWDRQETQYF.

The CDR3 sequence: CASRTWTGGNTEAFF. The CDR3 bases are TGTGCCAGTCGAACCTGGACAGGGGGGAACACTGAAGCTTTCTTT. The chain carries TRBV19 and TRBJ1-1, with 10 bases matching TRBD1. Germline CDR1 is LNHDA and CDR2 is SQIVND (reference sequence). Trimming removed 8 bases from V and 1 base from J; junction bases left unmatched: 7. The CDR3 runs to 15 residues.

The rearrangement joins TRBV28 to TRBJ2-3; tentative D call: TRBD2 (7 bases). The CDR3 totals 15 residues. Trimming removed 1 base at V and 6 bases at J, with 14 bases between. The V gene's germline CDR1 is MDHEN and CDR2 SYDVKM. CDR3 sequence (DNA): TGTGCCAGCAGTTTATCGGGGGGCGGCGGGGATACGCAGTATTTT. Protein product: CASSLSGGGGDTQYF.

The CDR3 sequence is CASSQVHNQEASPLHF. CDR3 bases: TGCGCCAGCAGCCAAGTGCACAACCAGGAGGCTTCACCCCTCCACTTT. The chain combines TRBV4-3 with TRBJ1-6, with D hard to call. V lost 1 base and J 9 bases, leaving 16 bases between the germline ends. The CDR3 runs to 16 residues. Germline V lookup: CDR1 LGHNA, CDR2 YSLEER.

The chain combines TRBV28 with TRBJ1-5; weak D call: TRBD1 (5 bases). Germline values: CDR1 MDHEN, CDR2 SYDVKM. Trimming cost V 2 bases and J 6 bases, with 11 bases left between them. This CDR3 has 14 amino acids. The CDR3 is CASSLAGYSQPQHF. CDR3 DNA sequence: TGTGCCAGCAGTTTAGCAGGGTATAGTCAGCCCCAGCATTTT.

The chain carries TRBV10-3 and TRBJ1-1; D perhaps matches TRBD1 (5 bases). V was trimmed by 6 bases and J by 0 bases, leaving 11 bases between them. Germline CDR1 ENHRY, CDR2 SYGVKD. The CDR3 has 14 residues. CDR3 coding DNA: TGTGCCATCAGACACGACAGCTTGAACACTGAAGCTTTCTTT. Amino acid sequence: CAIRHDSLNTEAFF.

V usage is TRBV6-1 and J usage is TRBJ2-5, with D tentatively TRBD2 (5 bases). The length of the CDR3 is 15 residues. The V and J ends lost 8 bases and 1 base respectively, with 17 bases between them. CDR1 is MNHNS, CDR2 SASEGT, per germline. The CDR3 here is CASEREWSGQETQYF. The CDR3 DNA follows: TGTGCCAGCGAAAGGGAATGGAGCGGCCAAGAGACCCAGTACTTC.

The J gene is TRBJ1-6, the V gene TRBV7-2; no clear D. Trimming removed 8 bases at V and 8 bases at J, with 13 bases between. Germline CDR1 SGHTA, CDR2 FQGNSA. The CDR3 is 13 amino acids. As DNA, the CDR3 is TGTGCCAGCCGCCGGGTGAGGGATTCACCCCTCCACTTT. As protein: CASRRVRDSPLHF. Looking up the rest from reference TRBV7-2 and TRBJ1-6 gives the full variable domain: GAGVSQSPSNKVTEKGKDVELRCDPISGHTALYWYRQSLGQGLEFLIYFQGNSAPDKSGLPSDRFSAERTGGSVSTLTIQRTQQEDSAVYLCASRRVRDSPLHFGNGTRLTVT.

The chain employs TRBV20-1 and TRBJ2-7, with 8 bases matching TRBD2. Germline V gene data show CDR1 as DFQATT and CDR2 as SNEGSKA (reference sequence). V dropped 7 bases and J dropped 5; count of bases not matched to a gene: 4. The CDR3 sequence is 11 residues long. CDR3 DNA: TGCAGTGTGAAGCGGGAGAACGAGCAGTACTTC. Its protein is CSVKRENEQYF.

The genes are TRBV11-3 and TRBJ2-1; 9 bases align to TRBD2. Germline assignment: CDR1 SGHNT and CDR2 YENEEA. V lost 3 bases, J lost 7 bases, and 7 bases stayed unmatched. The CDR3 totals 15 residues. In DNA form, the CDR3 reads TGTGCCAGCAGCTTGCGCGGGGGGGCCGGTAATGAGCAGTTCTTC. Amino acids: CASSLRGGAGNEQFF. Variable domain in full (rest from reference TRBV11-3 and TRBJ2-1): EAGVVQSPRYKIIEKKQPVAFWCNPISGHNTLYWYLQNLGQGPELLIRYENEEAVDDSQLPKDRFSAERLKGVDSTLKIQPAELGDSAVYLCASSLRGGAGNEQFFGPGTRLTVL.

The CDR3 bases are TGTGCCAGCAGTACCCAGAAAAACAATCAGCCCCAGCATTTT. It specifies CASSTQKNNQPQHF. The chain is built from TRBV2 and TRBJ1-5; D gene uncertain. From germline, CDR1 is SNHLY and CDR2 FYNNEI. The CDR3 loop spans 14 amino acids. Deletions cut 5 bases from V and 3 bases from J, with 11 bases between. Combining the CDR3 with reference TRBV2 and TRBJ1-5 gives the whole variable domain EPEVTQTPSHQVTQMGQEVILRCVPISNHLYFYWYRQILGQKVEFLVSFYNNEISEKSEIFDDQFSVERPDGSNFTLKIRSTKLEDSAMYFCASSTQKNNQPQHFGDGTRLSIL.

The count of this clone is one. The V gene is TRBV9, the J gene TRBJ2-5; 10 nucleotides agree with TRBD2. The CDR3 has 18 residues. Trimming cost V 0 bases and J 4 bases; bases outside gene matches: 12. Germline V CDR1 and CDR2: SGDLS, YYNGEE. CDR3 region: CASSVGSSRAGGRETQYF. The CDR3 nucleotides read TGTGCCAGCAGCGTAGGTTCCTCGCGAGCGGGGGGGCGAGAGACCCAGTACTTC.

This clone showed up just once. V usage is TRBV28 and J usage is TRBJ1-6, with D unclear. Germline-derived CDR1 and CDR2 are MDHEN and SYDVKM. The CDR3 has 11 amino acids. Trimming stripped 6 bases from V and 7 bases from J, with 4 bases between. The CDR3 reads CASRLNSPLHF. The CDR3 DNA is TGTGCCAGCAGGCTAAATTCACCCCTCCACTTT.

The chain carries TRBV19 and TRBJ1-2; D gene ambiguous. V was clipped by 7 bases and J by 5 bases, with 17 bases between them. Germline V CDR1 and CDR2: LNHDA, SQIVND (reference sequence). The CDR3 consists of 14 residues. The CDR3 sequence: CASNNNAAEYGYTF. For the CDR3, the DNA is TGTGCCAGTAACAACAACGCGGCAGAGTATGGCTACACCTTC.

The rearrangement links TRBV18 to TRBJ2-5; D gene uncertain. This CDR3 is 11 amino acids long. Germline CDR1 KGHSH, CDR2 LQKENI. The V end was cut by 4 bases, the J end by 5 bases, with 5 bases between. The CDR3 nucleotides read TGTGCCAGCTCACTACTGGAGACCCAGTACTTC. Its protein is CASSLLETQYF.

This chain joins TRBV7-8 and TRBJ1-1, with a tentative D call TRBD1 (6 bases). The germline CDR1 and CDR2 sequences are SGHVS and FQNEAQ. The CDR3 loop spans 15 amino acids. V gave up 5 bases and J gave up 1 base, with 14 bases separating them. Written as DNA, the CDR3 is TGTGCCAGCAGCCCCCGGGACATTCAGAACACTGAAGCTTTCTTT. It translates to CASSPRDIQNTEAFF.

This clone was observed once. The rearrangement joins TRBV5-4 to TRBJ1-1; D uncertain. V lost 4 bases and J lost 2, with 6 bases in between. The CDR3 covers 12 residues. Germline lookup yields CDR1 SGHNT and CDR2 YYREEE (reference sequence). Here the CDR3 DNA reads TGTGCCAGCAGCCTTGTAAACACTGAAGCTTTCTTT. Protein: CASSLVNTEAFF.

V is TRBV6-1 and J is TRBJ2-1; D gene uncertain. Germline CDR1 reads MNHNS; CDR2 reads SASEGT. The CDR3 consists of 12 residues. The V and J ends lost 0 bases and 9 bases respectively, with 6 bases between them. The CDR3 coding sequence is TGTGCCAGCAGTGAAGCGCTGAGTGAGCAGTTCTTC. It is translated as CASSEALSEQFF.

This clone is a singleton in its sample. The rearrangement joins TRBV12-5 to TRBJ2-5, with D tentatively TRBD1 (6 bases). Trimming pared 6 bases from V and 1 base from J, leaving 9 bases between. This CDR3 has 13 amino acids. CDR1 is LGHNT, CDR2 FRNRAP, per germline. CDR3 protein: CASGEGGQETQYF. CDR3 DNA: TGTGCTAGTGGAGAAGGGGGCCAAGAGACCCAGTACTTC.